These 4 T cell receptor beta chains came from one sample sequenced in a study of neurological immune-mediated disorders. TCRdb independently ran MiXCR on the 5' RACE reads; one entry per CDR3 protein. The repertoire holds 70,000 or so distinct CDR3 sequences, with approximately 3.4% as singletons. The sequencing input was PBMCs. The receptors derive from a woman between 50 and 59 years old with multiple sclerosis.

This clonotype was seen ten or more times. CDR3 sequence (DNA): TGCAGTGCCAATGATGATAACACTGAAGCTTTCTTT. It codes for CSANDDNTEAFF. This rearrangement joins TRBV20-1 to TRBJ1-1; D is undetermined. The V gene lost 6 bases and the J gene lost 2 bases, with 10 bases spanning the gap. This CDR3 is 12 amino acids long. Germline lookup yields CDR1 DFQATT and CDR2 SNEGSKA (reference sequence).

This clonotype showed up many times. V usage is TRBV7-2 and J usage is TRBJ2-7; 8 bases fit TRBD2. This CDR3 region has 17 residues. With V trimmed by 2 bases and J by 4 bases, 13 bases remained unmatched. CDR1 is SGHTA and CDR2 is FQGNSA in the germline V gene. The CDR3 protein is CASSLQSGRGVGYEQYF. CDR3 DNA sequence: TGTGCCAGCAGCTTACAAAGCGGGAGAGGGGTCGGATACGAGCAGTACTTC.

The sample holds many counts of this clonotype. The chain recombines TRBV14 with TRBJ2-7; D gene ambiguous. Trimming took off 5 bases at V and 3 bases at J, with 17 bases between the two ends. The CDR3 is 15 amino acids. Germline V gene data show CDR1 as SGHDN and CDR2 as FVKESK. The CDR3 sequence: CASSSSGSYLYEQYF. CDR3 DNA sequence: TGTGCCAGCAGCTCGAGTGGGTCCTATCTCTACGAGCAGTACTTC.

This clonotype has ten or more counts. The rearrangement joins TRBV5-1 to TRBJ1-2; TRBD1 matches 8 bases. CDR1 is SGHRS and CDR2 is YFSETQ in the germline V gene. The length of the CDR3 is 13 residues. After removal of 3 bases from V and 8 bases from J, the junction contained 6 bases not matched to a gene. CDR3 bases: TGCGCCAGCAGCTATGACAGGGGCAGAGGCTACACCTTC. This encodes CASSYDRGRGYTF.